This TCR beta chain is from a study of T cells in Graves' hyperthyroidism and ophthalmopathy. On the study more broadly: The initial diagnosis was the point when peripheral blood was collected, ahead of any treatment.

The CDR3 is made up of 13 amino acids. The ends lost 4 bases at V and 9 bases at J; junction bases unmatched: 9. Germline CDR1 and CDR2: MNHNS and SASEGT. This clonotype has at least ten counts. Its target is unknown. Study-level points and caveats: Within blood appeared most thyroid clonotypes that had expanded above 0.001.

TCR beta CDR3 regions were amplified from RNA transcripts. HTBI primers drove first-round RT-PCR of the TCR CDR3. One entry per CDR3 protein, called by TCRdb with MiXCR from the multiplex PCR reads. The repertoire includes roughly 650,000 distinct CDR3 sequences, more than 15% of them detected once, and around 3.5% sits in the top ten. Sequenced input: blood. V gene TRBV6-1 combines with J gene TRBJ2-7, with 7 positions matching TRBD1. This clonotype was obtained from a woman aged 40 to 50 with Graves' ophthalmopathy. CDR3 in amino acids: CASSVGTDYRQYF. CDR3 coding DNA: TGTGCCAGCAGTGTAGGGACAGATTATAGGCAGTACTTC.